The present TCR beta chain was sequenced within a study of cytomegalovirus exposure and HLA in healthy donors. Study-wide results and limits: In vitro work confirmed that a few CMV-associated chains recognize CMV antigens.

The germline V gene encodes CDR1 ENHRY and CDR2 SYGVKD. The CDR3 is 16 amino acids. V shed 6 bases, J shed 2 bases, and the junction held 5 bases outside the gene matches. Researchers ran the PCR with 60 Vbeta and 13 Jbeta primers. As handled by the study authors: Approximately 9.9 million of tens of millions of unique TCR beta chains were shared, per a later count. TCRdb keeps only in-frame clones here, not all; method: immunoSEQ multiplex PCR. For V, J and clone size, that table is used; D and trimming come from the DNA. The profile covers about 120,000 clones, with around 68% appearing a single time and 11% taken by the ten largest. In the case of this clone: Its antigen is unidentified.

The sequencing input was PBMCs. The V and J genes are TRBV10-3 and TRBJ2-2; 11 bases match TRBD2. The receptor was isolated from a woman aged 50 to 60 in good health and CMV-seropositive. This CDR3 reads CAISPTSGINTGELFF. The CDR3 region has the DNA TGTGCCATCAGCCCGACTAGCGGGATAAACACCGGGGAGCTGTTTTTT.